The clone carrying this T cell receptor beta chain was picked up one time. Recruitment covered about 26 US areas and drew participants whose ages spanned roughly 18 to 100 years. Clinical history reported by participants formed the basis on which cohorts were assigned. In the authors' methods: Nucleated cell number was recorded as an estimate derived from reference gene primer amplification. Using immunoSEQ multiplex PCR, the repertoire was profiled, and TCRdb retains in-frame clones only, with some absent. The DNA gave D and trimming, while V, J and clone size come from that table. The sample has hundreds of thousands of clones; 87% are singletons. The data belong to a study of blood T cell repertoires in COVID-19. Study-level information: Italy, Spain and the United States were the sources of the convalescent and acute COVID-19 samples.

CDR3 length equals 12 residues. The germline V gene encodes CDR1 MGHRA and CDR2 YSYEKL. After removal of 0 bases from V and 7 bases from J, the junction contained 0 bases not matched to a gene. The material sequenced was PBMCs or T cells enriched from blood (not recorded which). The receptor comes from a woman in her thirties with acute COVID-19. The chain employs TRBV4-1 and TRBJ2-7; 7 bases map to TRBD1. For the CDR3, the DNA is TGCGCCAGCAGCCAAGACAGGGGGGAGCAGTACTTC. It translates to CASSQDRGEQYF.